The present T cell receptor beta chain was sequenced within a study of blood T cell repertoires in COVID-19. Study details: Both acute and convalescent COVID-19 samples were obtained from the United States, Italy and Spain. The analysed material was cDNA or gDNA that came from T cells, B-cell-depleted T cells, or PBMCs.

Per the germline V gene, CDR1 is SGHRS and CDR2 is YFSETQ. The CDR3 totals 13 residues. V was pared by 4 bases and J by 8 bases, with 6 bases of the junction left unmatched. Methods used by the authors: The assay estimated nucleated cells by amplifying reference gene primers. Sequencing used immunoSEQ multiplex PCR; TCRdb keeps in-frame clones, though not all of them. The D gene and trimming were derived from the DNA, and the V and J assignments and clone size from that table. The sample consists of 45,000 to 55,000 clones, 86% of them appearing once. This clone was detected only once. Sequenced material: peripheral blood. This receptor was obtained from a man aged 70 or older with active COVID-19. This chain joins TRBV5-1 and TRBJ1-2, with TRBD1 identical over 9 bases. In nucleotides, the CDR3 is TGCGCCAGCAGCGTACAGGGGGCCGAGGGCTACACCTTC. Protein sequence: CASSVQGAEGYTF.